Following are 30 T cell receptor beta chains from one sample sequenced in a study of blood T cell repertoires in COVID-19 (dated by TCRdb to 2020 to 2021). To prepare the library, the immunoSEQ multiplex PCR assay was applied. Entries here come from immuneACCESS through TCRdb and include only in-frame sequences with V and J called. Some clones fail to appear in such tables; in the studies checked, an unresolved V gene covers under half of the shortfall, and the cause of the remainder is unknown. The sample table lists roughly 440,000 clones, 88% of them with a count of one. Around 12% of the sample is in the top ten clones. Input material: peripheral blood. These receptors all stem from a woman aged 50 to 60 with COVID-19, enrolled during active disease.

This clone occurred a few times. The gene calls are TRBV5-4 and TRBJ2-3; TRBD1 matches 9 bases. From germline, CDR1 is SGHNT and CDR2 YYREEE (reference sequence). Trimming took 0 bases from V and 4 from J; bases not matched to a gene: 6. The CDR3 covers 16 residues. The CDR3 region has the DNA TGTGCCAGCAGCTTGGGCGGGACAGGGATCGCAGATACGCAGTATTTT. It yields the protein CASSLGGTGIADTQYF. Full variable domain (remainder filled in from reference TRBV5-4 and TRBJ2-3): ETGVTQSPTHLIKTRGQQVTLRCSSQSGHNTVSWYQQALGQGPQFIFQYYREEENGRGNFPPRFSGLQFPNYSSELNVNALELDDSALYLCASSLGGTGIADTQYFGPGTRLTVL.

The chain employs TRBV15 and TRBJ1-2; D is undetermined. CDR3 length equals 17 residues. The ends were cut back, 5 bases at V and 4 bases at J, with 23 bases in the middle. CDR1 is LNHNV, CDR2 YYDKDF, per germline (reference sequence). The CDR3 spells CATSRGSLAGPSYGYTF. The CDR3 nucleotides read TGTGCCACCAGCCGTGGATCCCTCGCAGGCCCCTCCTATGGCTACACCTTC.

The genes are TRBV6-5 and TRBJ2-7; possible D gene TRBD2, 6 bases. Germline V CDR1 and CDR2: MNHEY, SVGAGI. The CDR3 runs 14 residues. Trimming pared 5 bases from V and 4 bases from J, leaving 15 bases between. The CDR3 here is CASSPGTSWYEQYF. In nucleotides, the CDR3 is TGTGCCAGCAGTCCCGGGACTTCCTGGTACGAGCAGTACTTC.

The J gene is TRBJ1-1, the V gene TRBV2; possibly TRBD1 for D (6 bases). Germline values: CDR1 SNHLY, CDR2 FYNNEI. The V end lost 0 bases, the J end lost 3 bases, and 17 bases lay between the germline ends. This CDR3 spans 17 amino acids. This CDR3 is CASSEALRGGGDTEAFF. CDR3 nucleotide sequence: TGTGCCAGCAGTGAAGCGCTTCGAGGGGGTGGGGACACTGAAGCTTTCTTT.

The count of this clone is one. V usage is TRBV10-3 and J usage is TRBJ1-3; a possible D gene is TRBD1 (5 bases). The CDR3 loop spans 16 amino acids. With 0 bases removed from V and 0 bases from J, the gap between germline ends came to 9 bases. Per the germline V gene, CDR1 is ENHRY and CDR2 is SYGVKD. The CDR3 loop is CAISESGGISGNTIYF. CDR3 sequence (DNA): TGTGCCATCAGTGAGTCGGGGGGGATCTCTGGAAACACCATATATTTT.

The V and J genes are TRBV5-1 and TRBJ1-1; a possible D gene is TRBD1 (5 bases). The germline gives CDR1 SGHRS, CDR2 YFSETQ. The length of the CDR3 is 15 residues. Trimming cost V 4 bases and J 4 bases, with 17 bases left between them. The DNA of the CDR3 is TGCGCCAGCAGCCCTCTGGGAGGGGCGAGCACTGAAGCTTTCTTT. Translated: CASSPLGGASTEAFF.

The CDR3, as DNA: TGTGCCAGCAGTGAATCCCCAGGGGGTTTCGAGACCCAGTACTTC. Translation: CASSESPGGFETQYF. This sequence joins TRBV6-1 and TRBJ2-5; 7 nucleotides agree with TRBD1. The CDR3 loop spans 15 amino acids. Germline V lookup: CDR1 MNHNS, CDR2 SASEGT. V was pared by 2 bases and J by 5 bases, with 8 bases of the junction left unmatched.

The chain is built from TRBV7-9 and TRBJ2-1; maybe TRBD1 (5 bases). Per the germline V gene, CDR1 is SEHNR and CDR2 is FQNEAQ (reference sequence). Trimming left V 4 bases short and J 8 bases short, with 9 bases between. CDR3 size: 12 residues. CDR3 sequence: CASSSGRDEQFF. In nucleotides, the CDR3 is TGTGCCAGCAGCTCCGGCAGGGATGAGCAGTTCTTC.

J is TRBJ1-4 and V is TRBV5-1, with 10 bases that match TRBD1. CDR1 is SGHRS and CDR2 is YFSETQ in the germline V gene. J lost 8 bases, V lost 3 bases, and 4 bases had no gene match. This CDR3 region has 14 residues. The CDR3 nucleotides read TGCGCCAGCAGCTGGACAGGGGGTGGGGAAAAACTGTTTTTT. It specifies CASSWTGGGEKLFF.

The V and J genes are TRBV18 and TRBJ2-6, with D unresolved. Germline CDR1 is KGHSH and CDR2 is LQKENI. The CDR3 consists of 18 residues. V lost 1 base and J lost 0, with 13 bases in between. CDR3 DNA sequence: TGTGCCAGCTCACCACGTCCAGGCGCGAGCTCTGGGGCCAACGTCCTGACTTTC. Translation gives CASSPRPGASSGANVLTF.

The chain recombines TRBV2 with TRBJ1-6, with D perhaps TRBD1 (5 bases). Germline V lookup: CDR1 SNHLY, CDR2 FYNNEI. The CDR3 extends over 14 amino acids. Trimming took 6 bases from V and 10 from J, leaving 16 bases between them. CDR3 sequence reads: CASRSPGGRSPLHF. The CDR3 coding sequence is TGTGCCAGCAGATCCCCCGGGGGACGATCACCCCTCCACTTT. Complete variable domain (other parts from reference TRBV2 and TRBJ1-6): EPEVTQTPSHQVTQMGQEVILRCVPISNHLYFYWYRQILGQKVEFLVSFYNNEISEKSEIFDDQFSVERPDGSNFTLKIRSTKLEDSAMYFCASRSPGGRSPLHFGNGTRLTVT.

The V gene is TRBV24-1, the J gene TRBJ2-5, with 11 bases that match TRBD2. Losses at the gene ends were 3 bases for V and 1 base for J; bases not matched to a gene: 6. The CDR3 has 17 amino acids. Germline assignment: CDR1 KGHDR and CDR2 SFDVKD. The CDR3 DNA reads as TGTGCCACCAGTGATCCTACTAGCGGGGGTCCCCAAGAGACCCAGTACTTC. Amino acid sequence: CATSDPTSGGPQETQYF.

This clone was seen a handful of times. J is TRBJ1-5 and V is TRBV7-9; D ambiguous. The CDR3 totals 12 residues. Trimming stripped 5 bases from V and 9 bases from J, with 11 bases between. The germline V gene has CDR1 SEHNR and CDR2 FQNEAQ (reference sequence). CDR3 amino acids: CASSPEVGPQHF. Here the CDR3 DNA reads TGTGCCAGCAGCCCGGAGGTCGGGCCCCAGCATTTT.

V gene TRBV18 combines with J gene TRBJ1-1; the D gene is possibly TRBD1 (5 bases). Germline CDR1 KGHSH, CDR2 LQKENI. Trimming stripped 3 bases from V and 4 bases from J, with 15 bases between. This CDR3 contains 15 residues. CDR3 sequence (DNA): TGTGCCAGCTCACCGGAGCTCCTTAGGGGCACTGAAGCTTTCTTT. This translates into CASSPELLRGTEAFF.

The V gene is TRBV5-1, the J gene TRBJ1-3; the D gene is possibly TRBD1 (5 bases). Looked up from germline, CDR1 is SGHRS and CDR2 is YFSETQ. The CDR3 runs 17 residues. Trimming took 2 bases from V and 0 from J, leaving 15 bases between them. The CDR3 region has the DNA TGCGCCAGCAGCTTTGGGGACTCTGCTTCCTCTGGAAACACCATATATTTT. Its protein is CASSFGDSASSGNTIYF.

The CDR3 bases are TGCGCCAGCAGGCAGAGGGAGACCTTTAACTATGGCTACACCTTC. As protein: CASRQRETFNYGYTF. V gene TRBV5-1 combines with J gene TRBJ1-2, with D unclear. Germline lookup yields CDR1 SGHRS and CDR2 YFSETQ. The CDR3 sequence is 15 residues long. V lost 5 bases and J 1 base, leaving 15 bases between the germline ends.

This chain uses TRBV3-1 (or the pseudogene TRBV3-2) with TRBJ1-1; D not resolved. From germline, CDR1 is LGHDT and CDR2 YNNKEL (reference sequence). Deletions cut 0 bases from V and 6 bases from J, with 11 bases between. The CDR3 has 14 residues. CDR3 in amino acids: CASSQEAGGSEAFF. The CDR3 DNA is TGTGCCAGCAGCCAAGAGGCGGGAGGATCTGAAGCTTTCTTT.

This chain links TRBV4-2 with TRBJ2-1; TRBD2 agrees at 9 bases. The CDR3 sequence is 16 residues long. Germline V CDR1 and CDR2: LGHNA, YNFKEQ. V lost 0 bases and J lost 5; bases outside the gene matches: 5. CDR3 DNA: TGTGCCAGCAGCCAAGAGGAGCGGGGGGCTCACAATGAGCAGTTCTTC. The encoded protein is CASSQEERGAHNEQFF.

The chain recombines TRBV5-4 with TRBJ2-7; TRBD1 agrees at 7 bases. Trimming took 0 bases from V and 6 from J; bases not matched to a gene: 6. The CDR3 is made up of 14 amino acids. Germline CDR1 SGHNT, CDR2 YYREEE (reference sequence). In nucleotides, the CDR3 is TGTGCCAGCAGCTTGGGACAGGGAGATGTCGAGCAGTACTTC. Its translation: CASSLGQGDVEQYF.

This chain links TRBV20-1 with TRBJ1-1, with D hard to call. The CDR3 loop spans 13 amino acids. From germline, CDR1 is DFQATT and CDR2 SNEGSKA (reference sequence). V was cut by 3 bases and J by 1 base, with 9 bases left in between. The CDR3 loop is CSASQAANTEAFF. CDR3 bases: TGCAGTGCTAGTCAGGCAGCGAACACTGAAGCTTTCTTT.

This clone was seen once. The CDR3 reads CASSDQGDTQYF. CDR3 in DNA: TGTGCCAGCAGCGACCAGGGAGATACGCAGTATTTT. V usage is TRBV6-5 and J usage is TRBJ2-3, with D possibly being TRBD1 (5 bases). CDR1 and CDR2 from the germline V gene are MNHEY and SVGAGI. The CDR3 sequence is 12 residues long. Trimming stripped 6 bases from V and 5 bases from J, with 9 bases between.

The count of this clone is one. The chain links TRBV6-1 to TRBJ2-7; D gene uncertain. V was pared by 5 bases and J by 2 bases, with 7 bases between. The length of the CDR3 is 12 residues. Germline V CDR1 and CDR2: MNHNS, SASEGT. In DNA form, the CDR3 reads TGTGCCAGCAGTCCCCCCACCTACGAGCAGTACTTC. Translation gives CASSPPTYEQYF.

This clone was detected a few times. The V gene is TRBV7-2, the J gene TRBJ2-7, with TRBD2 as a possible D gene (6 bases). V was pared by 0 bases and J by 3 bases, with 6 bases between. Germline CDR1 reads SGHTA; CDR2 reads FQGNSA. This CDR3 is built from 13 residues. Here the CDR3 reads CASSLAGGYEQYF. CDR3 nucleotide sequence: TGTGCCAGCAGCTTAGCGGGGGGCTACGAGCAGTACTTC.

This clone was counted once. The gene calls are TRBV29-1 and TRBJ2-1; 12 nucleotides match TRBD2. The length of the CDR3 is 14 residues. Germline assignment: CDR1 SQVTM and CDR2 ANQGSEA. The CDR3 loop is CSFTSGGSYNEQFF. The CDR3 DNA sequence: TGCAGTTTTACTAGCGGGGGGTCCTACAATGAGCAGTTCTTC.

This rearrangement joins TRBV5-1 to TRBJ2-3; 9 bases map to TRBD1. Unmatched junction bases numbered 4, after V lost 5 bases and J lost 6 bases. CDR3 length equals 13 residues. Germline V gene lookup returns CDR1 SGHRS and CDR2 YFSETQ. CDR3 nucleotides: TGCGCCAGCAGTCCTACAGGGGGCGATACGCAGTATTTT. Encoded protein: CASSPTGGDTQYF.

The V gene is TRBV30, the J gene TRBJ1-6, with a tentative D call TRBD1 (6 bases). With 2 bases removed from V and 9 bases from J, the gap between germline ends came to 14 bases. Germline assignment: CDR1 GTSNPN and CDR2 SVGIG (reference sequence). The CDR3 is 14 amino acids. The CDR3 is CAWSPGTSGSPLHF. The DNA of the CDR3 is TGTGCCTGGAGTCCCGGGACATCTGGTTCACCCCTCCACTTT.

V usage is TRBV4-1 and J usage is TRBJ2-3; 12 nucleotides align to TRBD2. CDR1 and CDR2 (germline): MGHRA, YSYEKL. V lost 0 bases and J lost 3; bases outside the gene matches: 4. The CDR3 runs to 17 residues. CDR3 DNA sequence: TGCGCCAGCAGCCAAGATCTAGGACTAGCGGGGACAGATACGCAGTATTTT. Protein product: CASSQDLGLAGTDTQYF.

The rearrangement uses TRBV5-1 and TRBJ2-2; tentatively, D is TRBD2 (6 bases). Trimming removed 7 bases from V and 4 bases from J, with 11 bases in between. Germline-derived CDR1 and CDR2 are SGHRS and YFSETQ. CDR3 length: 13 residues. CDR3: CASRDSITGELFF. As DNA, the CDR3 is TGCGCCAGCCGGGACTCAATCACCGGGGAGCTGTTTTTT.

The chain is built from TRBV12-3 or TRBV12-4 and TRBJ1-2; D is unresolved. The CDR3 has 13 residues. V was clipped by 6 bases and J by 6 bases, with 14 bases between them. CDR3 sequence reads: CASSHPTSHGYTF. CDR3 bases: TGTGCCAGCAGCCACCCTACCTCTCATGGCTACACCTTC.

This clone turned up a few times. The chain links TRBV7-9 to TRBJ1-4; possibly TRBD1 for D (5 bases). The CDR3 runs 13 residues. Trimming shortened V by 2 bases and J by 10 bases, and 11 bases separated the two germline ends. Germline values: CDR1 SEHNR, CDR2 FQNEAQ (reference sequence). The CDR3: CASSLTGKGKLFF. CDR3 nucleotides: TGTGCCAGCAGCTTAACAGGCAAAGGAAAACTGTTTTTT. Drawing the rest from reference TRBV7-9 and TRBJ1-4, the complete variable domain is DTGVSQNPRHKITKRGQNVTFRCDPISEHNRLYWYRQTLGQGPEFLTYFQNEAQLEKSRLLSDRFSAERPKGSFSTLEIQRTEQGDSAMYLCASSLTGKGKLFFGSGTQLSVL.